Detailed here is one TCR beta chain. This record comes from a study of T cells in Graves' hyperthyroidism and ophthalmopathy. Absent ophthalmopathy progression within 18 months defined stable Graves' hyperthyroidism. Patients aged 18 to 65 with hyperthyroidism were newly diagnosed, with duration under 2 months. Diagnoses rested on clinical symptoms, serum thyroxine and TRAb, thyroid ultrasound and orbital computed tomography. The CDR3 runs to 15 residues. The ends were cut back, 1 base at V and 6 bases at J, with 12 bases in the middle. CDR1 and CDR2 from the germline V gene are SGHTA and FQGNSA. It was RNA transcripts that yielded the amplified TCR beta CDR3 regions. First-round RT-PCR with HTBI primers amplified the TCR CDR3 region. One entry per CDR3 protein, called by TCRdb with MiXCR from the multiplex PCR reads. The table lists some 180,000 distinct CDR3 sequences, less than 20% of them singletons.

The genes are TRBV7-2 and TRBJ2-2; perhaps D is TRBD1 or TRBD2 (5 bases each). The TCR was taken from a woman aged 45-65 years with Graves' hyperthyroidism. The specimen was blood. The CDR3 coding sequence is TGTGCCAGCAGCTTAGACTCCAGGGACGCCGGGGAGCTGTTTTTT. Its protein product is CASSLDSRDAGELFF.